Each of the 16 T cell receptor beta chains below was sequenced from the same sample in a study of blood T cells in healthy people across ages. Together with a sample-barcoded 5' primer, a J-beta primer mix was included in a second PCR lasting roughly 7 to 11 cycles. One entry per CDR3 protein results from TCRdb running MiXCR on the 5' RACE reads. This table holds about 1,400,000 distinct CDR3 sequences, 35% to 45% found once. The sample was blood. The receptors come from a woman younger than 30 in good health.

For the CDR3, the DNA is TGTGCCAGCAGTTTCTTGTGGACTGAAGCTTTCTTT. Its protein product is CASSFLWTEAFF. The rearrangement uses TRBV28 and TRBJ1-1; unclear D gene. The V gene lost 3 bases and the J gene lost 5 bases, with 7 bases spanning the gap. This CDR3 has 12 residues. Germline V gene data show CDR1 as MDHEN and CDR2 as SYDVKM.

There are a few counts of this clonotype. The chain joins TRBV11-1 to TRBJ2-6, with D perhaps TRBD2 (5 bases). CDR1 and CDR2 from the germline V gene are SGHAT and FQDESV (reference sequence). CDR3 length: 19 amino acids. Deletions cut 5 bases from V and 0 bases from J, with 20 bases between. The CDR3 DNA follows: TGTGCCAGCAGCCGATCCCCTTGGACGACTAACTCTGGGGCCAACGTCCTGACTTTC. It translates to CASSRSPWTTNSGANVLTF.

Written as DNA, the CDR3 is TGTGCCAGCAGTTCTCAAGCGGGGCCAGGGTACTTC. This codes for CASSSQAGPGYF. The chain employs TRBV28 and TRBJ2-4; 7 positions match TRBD2. The CDR3 length is 12 residues. CDR1 is MDHEN and CDR2 is SYDVKM in the germline V gene. Unmatched junction bases numbered 9, after V lost 4 bases and J lost 15 bases.

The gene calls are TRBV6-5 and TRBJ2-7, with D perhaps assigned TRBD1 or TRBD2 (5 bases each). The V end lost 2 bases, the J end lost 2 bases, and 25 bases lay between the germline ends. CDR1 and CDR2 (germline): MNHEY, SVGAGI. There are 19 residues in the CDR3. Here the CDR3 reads CASSYAWDQINDNPYEQYF. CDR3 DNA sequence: TGTGCCAGCAGTTACGCCTGGGACCAGATAAACGACAACCCCTACGAGCAGTACTTC.

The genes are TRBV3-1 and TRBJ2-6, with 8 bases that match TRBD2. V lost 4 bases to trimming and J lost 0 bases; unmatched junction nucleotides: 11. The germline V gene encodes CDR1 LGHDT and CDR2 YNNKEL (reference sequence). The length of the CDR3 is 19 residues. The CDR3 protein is CASSPLSGGTYSGANVLTF. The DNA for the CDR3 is TGTGCCAGCAGCCCCCTGAGCGGGGGAACCTACTCTGGGGCCAACGTCCTGACTTTC.

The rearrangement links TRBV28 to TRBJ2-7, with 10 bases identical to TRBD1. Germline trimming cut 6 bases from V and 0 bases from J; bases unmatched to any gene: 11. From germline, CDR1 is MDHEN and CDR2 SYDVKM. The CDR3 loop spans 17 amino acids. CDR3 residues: CASRPTTGGFNSYEQYF. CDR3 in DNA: TGTGCCAGCAGACCCACGACAGGGGGCTTCAACTCCTACGAGCAGTACTTC.

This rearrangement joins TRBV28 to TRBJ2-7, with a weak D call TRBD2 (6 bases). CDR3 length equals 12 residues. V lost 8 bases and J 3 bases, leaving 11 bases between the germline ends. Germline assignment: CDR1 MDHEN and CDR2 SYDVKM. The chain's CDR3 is CASRDSVYEQYF. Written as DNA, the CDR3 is TGTGCCAGCCGGGACTCCGTCTACGAGCAGTACTTC.

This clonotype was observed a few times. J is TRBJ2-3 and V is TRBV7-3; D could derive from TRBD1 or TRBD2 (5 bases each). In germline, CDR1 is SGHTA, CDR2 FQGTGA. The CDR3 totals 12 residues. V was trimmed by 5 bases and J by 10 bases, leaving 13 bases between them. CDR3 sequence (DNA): TGTGCCAGCAGCCTCCCCGGGGCGGCGCAGTATTTT. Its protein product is CASSLPGAAQYF. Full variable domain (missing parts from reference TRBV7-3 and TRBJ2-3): GAGVSQTPSNKVTEKGKYVELRCDPISGHTALYWYRQSLGQGPEFLIYFQGTGAADDSGLPNDRFFAVRPEGSVSTLKIQRTERGDSAVYLCASSLPGAAQYFGPGTRLTVL.

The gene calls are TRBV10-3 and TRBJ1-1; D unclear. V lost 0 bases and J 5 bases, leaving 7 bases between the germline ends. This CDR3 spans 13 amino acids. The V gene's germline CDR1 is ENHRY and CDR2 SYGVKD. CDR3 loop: CAISESEVTEAFF. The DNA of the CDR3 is TGTGCCATCAGTGAGTCGGAGGTAACTGAAGCTTTCTTT.

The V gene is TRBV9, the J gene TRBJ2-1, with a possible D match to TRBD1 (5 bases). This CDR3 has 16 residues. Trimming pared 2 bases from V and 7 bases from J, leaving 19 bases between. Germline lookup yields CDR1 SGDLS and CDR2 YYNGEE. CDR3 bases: TGTGCCAGCAGCGTCTCCAACAGGATCACCTCGAATGAGCAGTTCTTC. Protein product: CASSVSNRITSNEQFF.

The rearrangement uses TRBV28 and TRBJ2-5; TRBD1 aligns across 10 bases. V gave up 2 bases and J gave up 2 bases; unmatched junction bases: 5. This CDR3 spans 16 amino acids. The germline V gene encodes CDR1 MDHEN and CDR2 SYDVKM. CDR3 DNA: TGTGCCAGCAGTTTAAGACAGGGGGCGAGGCAAGAGACCCAGTACTTC. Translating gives CASSLRQGARQETQYF.

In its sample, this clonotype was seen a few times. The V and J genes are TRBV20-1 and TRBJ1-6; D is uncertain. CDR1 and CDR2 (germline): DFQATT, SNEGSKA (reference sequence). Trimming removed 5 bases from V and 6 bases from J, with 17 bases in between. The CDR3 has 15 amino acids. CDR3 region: CSARAAGVSNSPLHF. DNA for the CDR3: TGCAGTGCTCGGGCCGCCGGGGTTAGTAATTCACCCCTCCACTTT.

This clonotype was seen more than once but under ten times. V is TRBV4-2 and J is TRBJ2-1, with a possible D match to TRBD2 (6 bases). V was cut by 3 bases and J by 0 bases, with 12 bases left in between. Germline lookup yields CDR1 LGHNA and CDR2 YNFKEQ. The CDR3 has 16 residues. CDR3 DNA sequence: TGTGCCAGCAGCCAGGGCCAGCGGGTCTCCTACAATGAGCAGTTCTTC. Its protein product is CASSQGQRVSYNEQFF.

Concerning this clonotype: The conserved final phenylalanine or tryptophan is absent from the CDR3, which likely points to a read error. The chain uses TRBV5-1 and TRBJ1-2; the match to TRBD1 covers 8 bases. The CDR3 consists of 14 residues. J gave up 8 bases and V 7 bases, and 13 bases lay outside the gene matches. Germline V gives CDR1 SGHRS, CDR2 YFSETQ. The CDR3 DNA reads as TGCGCCAGCGGATCGACAGGGGAGGTCGAGGGCTACACCATC. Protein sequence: CASGSTGEVEGYTI.

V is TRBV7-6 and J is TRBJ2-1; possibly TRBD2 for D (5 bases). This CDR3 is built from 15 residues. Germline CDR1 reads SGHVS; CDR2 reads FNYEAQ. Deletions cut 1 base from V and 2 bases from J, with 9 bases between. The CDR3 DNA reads TGTGCCAGCAGCTTAGGCCCTAGCACCTACAATGAGCAGTTCTTC. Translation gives CASSLGPSTYNEQFF. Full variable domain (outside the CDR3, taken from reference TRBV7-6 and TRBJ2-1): GAGVSQSPRYKVTKRGQDVALRCDPISGHVSLYWYRQALGQGPEFLTYFNYEAQQDKSGLPNDRFSAERPEGSISTLTIQRTEQRDSAMYRCASSLGPSTYNEQFFGPGTRLTVL.

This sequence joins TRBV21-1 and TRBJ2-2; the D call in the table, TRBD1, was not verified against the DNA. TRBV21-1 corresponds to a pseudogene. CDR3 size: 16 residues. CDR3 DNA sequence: TGTGCCAGCACCCCGAGGGGCTCAGGGTACACCGGGGAGCTGTTTTTT. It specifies CASTPRGSGYTGELFF.